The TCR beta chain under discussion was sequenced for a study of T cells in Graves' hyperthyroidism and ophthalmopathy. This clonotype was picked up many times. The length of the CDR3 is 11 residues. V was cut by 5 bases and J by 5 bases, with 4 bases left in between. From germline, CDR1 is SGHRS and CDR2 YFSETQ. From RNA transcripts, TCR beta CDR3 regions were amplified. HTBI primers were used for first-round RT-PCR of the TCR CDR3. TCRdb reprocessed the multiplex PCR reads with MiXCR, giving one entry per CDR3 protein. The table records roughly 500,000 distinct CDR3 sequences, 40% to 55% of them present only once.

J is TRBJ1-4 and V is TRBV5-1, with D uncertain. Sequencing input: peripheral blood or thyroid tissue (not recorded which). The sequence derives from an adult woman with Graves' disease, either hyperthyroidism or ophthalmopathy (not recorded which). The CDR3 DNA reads TGCGCCAGCAGATTGAATGAAAAACTGTTTTTT. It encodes CASRLNEKLFF.